One and the same sample provided the 5 T cell receptor beta chains below, sequenced in a study of T cells after somatic rescue of genetic block. Clones were sequenced by immunoSEQ multiplex PCR, and TCRdb holds only the in-frame ones, with some missing. Of roughly 67,000 clones listed, under 95% are singletons. Sample: peripheral blood mononuclear cells (PBMCs). These receptors were taken from a man aged 35-49 years.

CDR3 nucleotide sequence: TGTGCCAGCTCACTAGACAGGGCCATCTATGGCTACACCTTC. It specifies CASSLDRAIYGYTF. This sequence joins TRBV18 and TRBJ1-2; TRBD1 agrees at 7 bases. This CDR3 spans 14 amino acids. The germline CDR1 and CDR2 sequences are KGHSH and LQKENI. With V trimmed by 4 bases and J by 4 bases, 6 bases remained unmatched. Full variable domain (remainder filled in from reference TRBV18 and TRBJ1-2): NAGVMQNPRHLVRRRGQEARLRCSPMKGHSHVYWYRQLPEEGLKFMVYLQKENIIDESGMPKERFSAEFPKEGPSILRIQQVVRGDSAAYFCASSLDRAIYGYTFGSGTRLTVV.

The V gene is TRBV2, the J gene TRBJ1-5, with 10 bases lining up with TRBD1. Looked up from germline, CDR1 is SNHLY and CDR2 is FYNNEI. The CDR3 has 16 residues. Trimming at V came to 6 bases and at J to 2 bases, leaving 7 bases not matched to a gene. The CDR3 loop reads CASSPHGTGGNQPQHF. The CDR3 coding sequence is TGTGCCAGCAGCCCTCATGGGACAGGGGGCAATCAGCCCCAGCATTTT.

This sequence joins TRBV7-9 and TRBJ2-3; 14 bases map to TRBD2. J lost 0 bases, V lost 4 bases, and 6 bases had no gene match. The length of the CDR3 is 18 residues. CDR1 and CDR2 (germline): SEHNR, FQNEAQ (reference sequence). CDR3 residues: CASSSGTSGRSSTDTQYF. CDR3 DNA sequence: TGTGCCAGCAGCTCCGGGACTAGCGGGAGATCTAGCACAGATACGCAGTATTTT.

The chain combines TRBV6-5 with TRBJ1-2; 7 bases are shared with TRBD1. The CDR3 covers 13 residues. CDR1 and CDR2 (germline): MNHEY, SVGAGI. Trimming at V came to 0 bases and at J to 7 bases, leaving 2 bases not matched to a gene. The CDR3 DNA reads TGTGCCAGCAGTTACTCGACAGGGTTTGGCTACACCTTC. This translates into CASSYSTGFGYTF.

The V and J genes are TRBV6-1 and TRBJ2-2; D unresolved. The V end was cut by 3 bases, the J end by 1 base, with 6 bases between. CDR1 MNHNS and CDR2 SASEGT come from the germline V gene. This CDR3 has 14 amino acids. This CDR3 is CASSDMGNTGELFF. In nucleotides, the CDR3 is TGTGCCAGCAGTGATATGGGGAACACCGGGGAGCTGTTTTTT.